The rows below give T cell receptor beta chains drawn from one sample of a study of CD8+CD57+ T cells in acquired aplastic anemia. One entry per CDR3 protein results from TCRdb running MiXCR on the reads. The table records 150,000 to 200,000 distinct CDR3 sequences, around 50% of them present only once. The sequencing sample was made of sorted CD4+, CD8+, or CD8+CD57+ T cells (not recorded which) from PBMCs. All receptors derive from a human donor with aplastic anemia. Both conserved end residues are part of each CDR3. The D gene is left open where the match is weak. Some rows mark clone size as missing; the rest say once, few, many or name a class of expanded clone.

CDR3: CASSPQGSRATDTQYF
DNA: TGCGCCAGCAGCCCACAGGGTAGTAGGGCCACAGATACGCAGTATTTT
J: TRBJ2-3
V: TRBV5-1
D: -
size: many

CDR3: CATSEVTSGGGYNEQFF
DNA: TGTGCCACCAGTGAGGTGACTAGCGGGGGGGGCTACAATGAGCAGTTCTTC
J: TRBJ2-1
V: TRBV24-1
D: TRBD2
size: -

CDR3: CSVESGLHTGELFF
DNA: TGCAGCGTTGAATCGGGACTACACACCGGGGAGCTGTTTTTT
J: TRBJ2-2
V: TRBV29-1
D: TRBD2
size: few

CDR3: CATSAPGRPYEQYF
DNA: TGTGCCACCAGTGCCCCAGGCCGTCCCTACGAGCAGTACTTC
J: TRBJ2-7
V: TRBV24-1
D: -
size: -

CDR3: CSAPTGTKGYGYTF
DNA: TGCAGTGCTCCGACCGGGACCAAAGGTTATGGCTACACCTTC
J: TRBJ1-2
V: TRBV20-1
D: -
size: many

CDR3: CASSTRGTANYGYTF
DNA: TGTGCCAGTAGTACTCGGGGGACAGCTAACTATGGCTACACCTTC
J: TRBJ1-2
V: TRBV19
D: TRBD1
size: -

CDR3: CASSHPRTSSTYF
DNA: TGCGCCAGCAGCCACCCAAGGACTAGTAGCACGTATTTT
J: TRBJ2-3
V: TRBV4-1
D: TRBD2
size: -

CDR3: CSAREPGQTYNEQFF
DNA: TGCAGTGCTAGAGAGCCGGGACAGACCTACAATGAGCAGTTCTTC
J: TRBJ2-1
V: TRBV20-1
D: TRBD1
size: -

CDR3: CAGLGGAGEQYF
DNA: TGTGCCGGCCTAGGAGGGGCGGGGGAGCAGTACTTC
J: TRBJ2-7
V: TRBV2
D: -
size: -

CDR3: CSAHRQGAGEQYF
DNA: TGCAGTGCTCACCGACAGGGGGCGGGCGAGCAGTACTTC
J: TRBJ2-7
V: TRBV20-1
D: TRBD1
size: many

CDR3: CSAESLQHSSYNEQFF
DNA: TGCAGTGCGGAATCCCTTCAACACAGCTCCTACAATGAGCAGTTCTTC
J: TRBJ2-1
V: TRBV20-1
D: -
size: -

CDR3: CTFTGALTNYGYTF
DNA: TGCACTTTCACAGGGGCCCTGACTAACTATGGCTACACCTTC
J: TRBJ1-2
V: TRBV29-1
D: TRBD1
size: -

CDR3: CSVDPGQGAGTQYF
DNA: TGCAGCGTCGACCCGGGACAGGGGGCTGGGACCCAGTACTTC
J: TRBJ2-5
V: TRBV29-1
D: TRBD1
size: -

CDR3: CASSPPQVSGNTIYF
DNA: TGTGCCAGCTCACCACCGCAAGTCTCTGGAAACACCATATATTTT
J: TRBJ1-3
V: TRBV2
D: -
size: few

CDR3: CSSALPGPDTEAFF
DNA: TGCAGCAGCGCCCTCCCCGGACCAGACACTGAAGCTTTCTTT
J: TRBJ1-1
V: TRBV29-1
D: -
size: -